The 17 T cell receptor beta chains presented below share a single source sample, sequenced in a study of T cell responses to AZD1222 COVID-19 vaccine. TCRdb's copy holds only in-frame clones and misses some; the assay was immunoSEQ multiplex PCR. The table shows 90,000 to 120,000 clones, with around nine tenths occurring only once. Sequenced material: peripheral blood, taken 28 days after the second AZD1222 dose. The receptors were gathered from an adult who received the AZD1222 COVID-19 vaccine.

This chain connects TRBV2 to TRBJ1-6; D possibly corresponds to TRBD1 (6 bases). V lost 9 bases and J lost 11, with 11 bases in between. The CDR3 extends over 11 amino acids. Germline loops: CDR1 SNHLY, CDR2 FYNNEI. The CDR3 sequence is CARGQRTPLHF. CDR3 in DNA: TGTGCCAGAGGACAGCGGACACCCCTCCACTTT.

The DNA of the CDR3 is TGCGCCAGCAGCCAAGAGATCGGCGGGAGCGCCTACGAGCAGTACTTC. It encodes CASSQEIGGSAYEQYF. The chain combines TRBV4-3 with TRBJ2-7; 7 positions match TRBD2. The V and J ends lost 0 bases and 2 bases, in that order; junction bases with no gene match: 7. The CDR3 sequence is 16 residues long. Germline loops: CDR1 LGHNA, CDR2 YSLEER.

The chain uses TRBV9 and TRBJ1-2; D is perhaps TRBD1 (5 bases). Between the trimmed V and J ends, which lost 4 bases and 6 bases, there was a span of 19 bases. Germline V gives CDR1 SGDLS, CDR2 YYNGEE. This CDR3 has 15 residues. CDR3 DNA: TGTGCCAGCAGCCCCGAGCAGGTGGGGGTAGATGGCTACACCTTC. Its protein product is CASSPEQVGVDGYTF.

This clone was counted a single time. The V call is TRBV6-5, the J call TRBJ1-2; D call uncertain. The CDR3 is made up of 14 amino acids. V was cut by 6 bases and J by 5 bases, with 16 bases left in between. Germline values: CDR1 MNHEY, CDR2 SVGAGI. The CDR3 DNA is TGTGCCAGCAGCTCAACCTTTGCACGGTATGGCTACACCTTC. As protein: CASSSTFARYGYTF.

V gene TRBV6-5 combines with J gene TRBJ1-1, with 10 positions matching TRBD1. This CDR3 contains 15 residues. The germline gives CDR1 MNHEY, CDR2 SVGAGI. Unmatched junction bases numbered 8, after V lost 6 bases and J lost 4 bases. The CDR3 loop reads CASSRQGARSTEAFF. The DNA of the CDR3 is TGTGCCAGCAGCCGACAGGGGGCTAGGAGCACTGAAGCTTTCTTT.

The chain recombines TRBV10-2 with TRBJ1-4, with no clear D. Trimming took off 1 base at V and 0 bases at J, with 3 bases between the two ends. The length of the CDR3 is 14 residues. CDR1 and CDR2 (germline): WSHSY, SAAADI. The DNA for the CDR3 is TGCGCCAGCAGTGAGTACTCAACTAATGAAAAACTGTTTTTT. Translating gives CASSEYSTNEKLFF.

This chain joins TRBV11-2 and TRBJ2-1, with no clear D. Deletions cut 4 bases from V and 4 bases from J, with 14 bases between. Germline values: CDR1 SGHAT, CDR2 FQNNGV. The CDR3 runs 15 residues. This chain's CDR3 is CASSSSTGIYNEQFF. The DNA for the CDR3 is TGTGCCAGCAGCTCTTCGACTGGGATTTACAATGAGCAGTTCTTC.

The rearrangement joins TRBV5-6 to TRBJ2-5; D not certain. Germline V gives CDR1 SGHDT, CDR2 YYEEEE. V was shortened by 4 bases and J by 4 bases, with 5 bases between the two germline ends. There are 11 residues in the CDR3. CDR3 residues: CASSKLETQYF. CDR3 bases: TGTGCCAGCAGCAAATTAGAGACCCAGTACTTC.

The chain couples TRBV6-6 to TRBJ2-5, with 8 bases fitting TRBD1. The CDR3 is 14 amino acids. V was clipped by 4 bases and J by 5 bases; unmatched bases: 6. CDR1 is MNHNY and CDR2 is SVGAGI in the germline V gene (reference sequence). The CDR3 bases are TGTGCCAGCAGTTGGACAGGGACGGTCGAGACCCAGTACTTC. This encodes CASSWTGTVETQYF.

The rearrangement joins TRBV6-5 to TRBJ2-7; D may be TRBD2 (5 bases). V shed 0 bases and J shed 0 bases, with 9 bases lying between them. CDR1 MNHEY and CDR2 SVGAGI come from the germline V gene. This CDR3 has 15 residues. CDR3 DNA sequence: TGTGCCAGCAGTTACTCGAACGGGGTCTCCTACGAGCAGTACTTC. It is translated as CASSYSNGVSYEQYF.

This rearrangement joins TRBV5-4 to TRBJ2-3; 12 nucleotides line up with TRBD2. Germline CDR1 SGHNT, CDR2 YYREEE (reference sequence). The CDR3 has 15 amino acids. Trimming removed 4 bases from V and 2 bases from J; junction bases left unmatched: 2. The DNA for the CDR3 is TGTGCCAGCAGCGGACTAGCGGGGAACACAGATACGCAGTATTTT. This sequence encodes CASSGLAGNTDTQYF. The full variable domain, in which reference TRBV5-4 and TRBJ2-3 provide the parts outside the CDR3, is ETGVTQSPTHLIKTRGQQVTLRCSSQSGHNTVSWYQQALGQGPQFIFQYYREEENGRGNFPPRFSGLQFPNYSSELNVNALELDDSALYLCASSGLAGNTDTQYFGPGTRLTVL.

In DNA, the CDR3 is TGTGCCAGCAGCCGAAAGTCGGGACTGTTCTATGGCTACACCTTC. It specifies CASSRKSGLFYGYTF. The chain is built from TRBV14 and TRBJ1-2, with D maybe TRBD1 (5 bases). Germline values: CDR1 SGHDN, CDR2 FVKESK. The length of the CDR3 is 15 residues. V shed 4 bases and J shed 4 bases, with 16 bases lying between them.

V and J are TRBV6-5 and TRBJ1-2; D unresolved. The germline CDR1 and CDR2 sequences are MNHEY and SVGAGI. Trimming took 5 bases from V and 2 from J, leaving 15 bases between them. This CDR3 is built from 15 residues. CDR3 residues: CASSPLGGLNYGYTF. In DNA, the CDR3 is TGTGCCAGCAGTCCCCTGGGCGGCCTGAACTATGGCTACACCTTC.

The rearrangement uses TRBV6-2 or TRBV6-3 and TRBJ2-7, with a possible D match to TRBD2 (5 bases). V shed 4 bases and J shed 2 bases, with 12 bases lying between them. CDR1 is MNHEY, CDR2 SVGEGT, per germline. The CDR3 is made up of 14 amino acids. CDR3 in DNA: TGTGCCAGCAGTTCCCGGACTTACCCCTACGAGCAGTACTTC. It codes for CASSSRTYPYEQYF.

The sample holds one count of this clone. The chain uses TRBV28 and TRBJ2-2; D may be TRBD2 (6 bases). Trimming cost V 5 bases and J 0 bases, with 13 bases left between them. The germline V gene encodes CDR1 MDHEN and CDR2 SYDVKM. This CDR3 has 16 residues. The CDR3 nucleotides are TGTGCCAGCAGTCCTCCGGGACTCGCGAACACCGGGGAGCTGTTTTTT. It encodes CASSPPGLANTGELFF.

This sequence joins TRBV5-1 and TRBJ2-1; the D gene is possibly TRBD2 (6 bases). Germline-derived CDR1 and CDR2 are SGHRS and YFSETQ. V lost 0 bases, J lost 9 bases, and 10 bases lay in between. The CDR3 consists of 13 residues. CDR3 in DNA: TGCGCCAGCAGCTTGGATGGAGGGACTGAGCAGTTCTTC. Its protein is CASSLDGGTEQFF.

The chain joins TRBV30 to TRBJ1-2, with D possibly matching TRBD1 (6 bases). V was trimmed by 3 bases and J by 3 bases, leaving 11 bases between them. The CDR3 sequence is 13 residues long. CDR1 and CDR2 from the germline V gene are GTSNPN and SVGIG (reference sequence). CDR3 amino acids: CAWSVGGYYGYTF. The CDR3 bases are TGTGCCTGGAGCGTGGGGGGCTACTATGGCTACACCTTC.